This record looks at one T cell receptor (beta chain) sequence and its context. Its antigen specificity is not known. Base qualities are missing; no much larger clone stands one base away. The data derive from a study of graft-versus-host responses after intestinal transplantation (dated by TCRdb to the early 2020s). Broadly, across the study: Multivisceral, liver-intestinal, or isolated intestinal transplants were received by the recipients. Alloreactive clones were identified by sequencing pre-transplant mixed lymphocyte reaction products and comparing them with unstimulated pre-transplant donor and recipient T cells. Rather than being sequenced by the commercial service, samples from a few later patients were sequenced in-house on an Illumina MiSeq and processed with MiXCR. Anti-thymocyte globulin induction was given to all recipients, followed by maintenance tacrolimus and steroids for two to four years. Donor T cell macrochimerism was defined as a peak of at least 4% donor T cells among recipient peripheral blood mononuclear cells. The cohort enrolled 20 to 30 intestinal transplant recipients, one of whom was a retransplant, and 3 patients without pretransplant specimens were excluded. After intestinal transplantation, graft-versus-host and host-versus-graft alloreactive T cell clones in the graft, circulation and bone marrow were tracked using bulk TCR-beta CDR3 sequencing.

Library creation used the immunoSEQ multiplex PCR assay. For most patients, genomic DNA was isolated with the Qiagen DNeasy Blood and Tissue Kit and sent frozen to Adaptive Biotechnologies for TCR sequencing. For most patients, genomic DNA was subjected to high-throughput TCR-beta CDR3 sequencing by Adaptive Biotechnologies. The original methods were these. Adaptive's ImmunoSEQ software supplied the TCR sequencing data for roughly 17 patients, while MiXCR and VDJtools were used to process a few other patients. To correct CD4 versus CD8 sorting errors, sequences present in both subsets at a frequency ratio below 5:1 were removed. CDR3 nucleotide sequences shared by donor and recipient were removed because the origin of these sequences could not be assigned. To count as alloreactive, a clone needed at least 2-fold expansion over unstimulated cells and a minimum CFSE-low frequency of 0.002% (template counts) or 0.001% (read counts). Clones detected in sequenced pre-transplant spleen, lymph node, or MLR CFSE-low populations of the donor or recipient were defined as mappable. Cumulative frequency of alloreactive clones was calculated as a percentage of all sequences weighted by copy number. TCRdb mirrors the immuneACCESS table, restricted to in-frame sequences. Some clones are absent from its copies; in checked studies, under half trace to an unresolved V gene, and the reason for the others is unknown. The DNA was the basis for D and trimming; V, J and clone size are from that table. Present in this sample are about 70,000 clones, about 90% of which were seen just once. Of the sample, about 1.3% falls within the top ten clones.

Overall study results and their limits: The relatively low number and heterogeneity of intestinal transplant patients limited the conclusions. Patients with donor T cell macrochimerism had high GvH to HvG T cell clonal ratios in their allografts. Early after transplant, declines in HvG clones were associated with peak levels of circulating GvH clones. GvH clones were detected in recipient bone marrow, and some of these GvH clones were observed earlier in ileal mucosa or blood, consistent with an intestinal mucosal origin.

The time point label, read with the paper, signifies: cells obtained before transplantation from donor or recipient. CD3+CD4+ and CD3+CD8+ populations were FACS-sorted from unstimulated pre-transplant donor and recipient cells taken from spleen or lymph nodes. The CDR3, cysteine through phenylalanine, is 13 amino acids long. Here the CDR3 DNA is all that survives: 39 bases in frame from base 1. V loses 6 bases, J loses 5 bases, and the germline ends lie 13 bases apart. The germline V gene gives CDR1 as MNHNS and CDR2 as SASEGT. The source is a human donor who received an intestinal transplant. The rearranged segments are TRBV6-1 and TRBJ1-2; D gene: possibly TRBD1, on 6 matching bases. The sample consisted of unstimulated CD8+ T cells sorted from spleen or lymph node cells, taken before intestinal transplant. The nucleotide sequence is given as TGTGCCAGCAGGGCGGAGGGGGGGTATGGCTACACCTTC. This codes for CASRAEGGYGYTF.